This T cell receptor beta chain is from a study of a mutant IDH1 vaccine in newly diagnosed glioma. With respect to this clone: Its antigen is still unknown.

The protocol was immunoSEQ multiplex PCR, while the TCRdb copy is restricted to in-frame clones and leaves out a portion. The sample comprises 30,000 to 35,000 clones, approximately 53% of which are singletons, and approximately 10% rests with the top ten. Specified time point: week 5, during vaccination. Every vaccine dose comprised 300 ug of mutant IDH1 20-mer peptide plus topical imiquimod. The CDR3 totals 14 residues. CDR1 is MDHEN, CDR2 SYDVKM, per germline. Trimming removed 7 bases from V and 9 bases from J, with 19 bases in between. The receptor's source is a young woman with glioma. The chain has TRBV28 and TRBJ1-5; D not resolved. Sequencing used PBMCs, obtained from a glioma patient whose treatment included an IDH1 peptide vaccine. The CDR3 spells CASTTDARNMPQHF. CDR3 bases: TGTGCCAGCACCACCGACGCTCGTAACATGCCCCAGCATTTT.